The 8 T cell receptor beta chains reported below all come from one sample, sequenced in a study of T-cell memory formation after mild COVID-19. TCRdb reanalysed the 5' RACE reads using MiXCR and keeps one entry per CDR3 protein. The sample has 90,000 to 120,000 distinct CDR3 sequences; around an eighth are singletons. Sequencing was done on a sample of PBMCs or a T cell subset sorted from them (not recorded which). All receptors derive from a man aged 18 to 30 who had mild COVID-19 (a few samples of this study predate the infection). Cell type and time point are not known.

The V gene is TRBV9, the J gene TRBJ1-1, with 7 bases lining up with TRBD1. Germline V gene sequence: CDR1 SGDLS, CDR2 YYNGEE. The ends lost 0 bases at V and 1 base at J; junction bases unmatched: 6. This CDR3 comprises 16 residues. The DNA of the CDR3 is TGTGCCAGCAGCGTAGGGGCTGGGACAGCGAACACTGAAGCTTTCTTT. This codes for CASSVGAGTANTEAFF.

The chain couples TRBV4-1 to TRBJ2-5; 10 nucleotides match TRBD2. The V segment lost 1 base and the J segment 3 bases; nucleotides outside the gene matches: 5. CDR3 length: 16 amino acids. Germline CDR1 is MGHRA and CDR2 is YSYEKL. The CDR3 loop is CASSQGGTSAEETQYF. Written as DNA, the CDR3 is TGCGCCAGCAGCCAAGGGGGGACTAGCGCGGAAGAGACCCAGTACTTC.

This chain uses TRBV5-1 with TRBJ1-1; D call uncertain. The CDR3 spans 12 residues. Deletions cut 5 bases from V and 7 bases from J, with 12 bases between. Germline V gene lookup returns CDR1 SGHRS and CDR2 YFSETQ. DNA of the CDR3: TGCGCCAGCAGGGTTGGTCACAATGAAGCTTTCTTT. This codes for CASRVGHNEAFF.

This clonotype has just one count. The V and J genes are TRBV7-2 and TRBJ2-7, with D perhaps assigned TRBD1 or TRBD2 (7 bases each). This CDR3 contains 19 residues. Germline V CDR1 and CDR2: SGHTA, FQGNSA. Trimming removed 4 bases from V and 0 bases from J, with 25 bases in between. CDR3 protein: CASSSSTRYQGGFSYEQYF. The CDR3 DNA is TGTGCCAGCAGCTCATCCACGAGGTATCAGGGGGGGTTCTCCTACGAGCAGTACTTC.

A few counts support this clonotype. The J gene is TRBJ2-5, the V gene TRBV6-2 or TRBV6-3; D gene unclear. Trimming took off 5 bases at V and 3 bases at J, with 7 bases between the two ends. This CDR3 comprises 12 residues. Germline CDR1 reads MNHEY; CDR2 reads SVGEGT. CDR3 protein: CASSPHEETQYF. Here the CDR3 DNA reads TGTGCCAGCAGTCCCCACGAAGAGACCCAGTACTTC.

The chain combines TRBV27 with TRBJ2-3, with D hard to call. Between the trimmed V and J ends, which lost 0 bases and 2 bases, there was a span of 6 bases. Germline V gives CDR1 MNHEY, CDR2 SMNVEV (reference sequence). The CDR3 spans 14 residues. Here the CDR3 reads CASSLSLNTDTQYF. The CDR3 DNA sequence: TGTGCCAGCAGTTTATCGCTCAACACAGATACGCAGTATTTT.

This clonotype came up a few times. The chain couples TRBV2 to TRBJ2-3; D gene ambiguous. Germline CDR1 reads SNHLY; CDR2 reads FYNNEI. The V gene lost 7 bases and the J gene lost 0 bases, with 14 bases spanning the gap. The CDR3 loop spans 15 amino acids. The CDR3 sequence: CASTPRRSSTDTQYF. The CDR3 DNA sequence: TGTGCCAGCACACCCCGAAGGTCTAGCACAGATACGCAGTATTTT.

CDR3 amino acids: CASNAVTGPFKNIQYF. The CDR3 region has the DNA TGTGCCAGCAACGCCGTAACAGGCCCCTTCAAAAACATTCAGTACTTC. The chain employs TRBV11-2 and TRBJ2-4, with D tentatively TRBD1 (5 bases). V lost 7 bases to trimming and J lost 3 bases, with 19 bases between them. Germline CDR1 is SGHAT and CDR2 is FQNNGV. The CDR3 is 16 amino acids.